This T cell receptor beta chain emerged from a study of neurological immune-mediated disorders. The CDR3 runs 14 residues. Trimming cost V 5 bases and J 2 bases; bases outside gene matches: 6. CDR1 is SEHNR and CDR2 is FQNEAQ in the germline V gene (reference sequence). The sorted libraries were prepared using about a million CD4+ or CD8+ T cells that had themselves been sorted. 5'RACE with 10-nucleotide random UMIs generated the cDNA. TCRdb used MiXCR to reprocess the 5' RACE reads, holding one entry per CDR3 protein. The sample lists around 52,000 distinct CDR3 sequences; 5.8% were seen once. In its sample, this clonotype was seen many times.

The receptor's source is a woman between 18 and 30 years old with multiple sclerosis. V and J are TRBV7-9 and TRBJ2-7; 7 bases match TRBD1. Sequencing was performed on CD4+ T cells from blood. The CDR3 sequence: CASSQGQWTYEQYF. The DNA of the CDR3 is TGTGCCAGCAGCCAGGGACAGTGGACCTACGAGCAGTACTTC.